Included here is one TCR beta chain sequence, with context. The table lists this clone with a few counts. Its recognized antigen is unknown. No much larger clone exists at a distance of one base, and base qualities are not known. The sample is drawn from a study of shared clonotypes between healthy human individuals (TCRdb year 2020). Some background on the complete study: A couple of women and a few men aged 18 to 49 years were included in the cohort. The study deeply sequenced blood TCR repertoires of about 5 healthy adults to estimate repertoire size and the extent of clonotype sharing between individuals. Per donor, leukapheresis produced somewhere between about 0.9 and 9.5 billion PBMCs. To increase sequencing depth and limit assay-specific biases, different laboratories used diverse techniques to prepare libraries and sequence TCR repertoires. For each donor, three plates each were used for CD4 naive and CD4 memory, two plates were used for CD8 naive, and one plate was used for CD8 memory. Overall study results and their limits: Larger estimated clonotype richness was generally found for naive subsets than for memory subsets. Incomplete sequencing was indicated by rarefaction of sorted-subset datasets, despite the large sequencing depth. Higher generation probabilities were observed for clonotypes shared by all four sorted-subset donors than for non-shared clonotypes. Sampling was restricted to blood, and TCR repertoires in tissues likely differ from the TCR repertoires found in blood. Approximately 5% of naive CD4, roughly 3.5% of naive CD8, about 2.4% of memory CD4, and around 0.42% of memory CD8 clonotypes were shared across four donors. The small number of donors limited the genetic and exposure-history diversity represented. Pairwise subsampling led to the expectation that sequencing depth would affect the degree of clonotype sharing among donors.

The donors were healthy, HIV-negative adults with no recently reported acute infections or vaccinations. Only Caucasian adults living in Nashville, Tennessee, USA were represented among the donors. CD4+ T cells were enriched by magnetic negative selection, after which naive cells were positively selected on CD45RA and the negative fraction was taken as the memory subset. Blood was obtained by leukapheresis, after which PBMCs were separated by Ficoll-Histopaque density gradient centrifugation and cryopreserved in liquid nitrogen vapor phase. Analytical flow cytometry was used to check the purity and quantity of every magnetically sorted T cell population. Genomic DNA was isolated from each sorted fraction and quantified by UV absorbance on a Nanodrop 2000c. TCR CDR3 regions were amplified from genomic DNA by multiplex PCR using the deep immunoSEQ assay. Extracted genomic DNA from each cell subset was distributed evenly across all wells of several immunoSEQ 96-well plates, and each plate was treated as a replicate. For sorted subsets, 150 to 250 ng genomic DNA, equal to about 30,000 T cell genomes, was loaded into each replicate PCR. The purified libraries were quantified using a Qubit 3.0 fluorometer, sized with a Bioanalyzer 2100, and then quantified again using the KAPA Library Quantification kit. Every immunoSEQ 96-well plate was sequenced on a dedicated single-read 150-cycle Illumina NextSeq 550 flow cell. The paper's processing steps were these. The immunoSEQ output contained only junctional sequences without quality scores, so filtering could not match that applied to full-length reads. To assign V/J genes and CDR3, sequences were annotated using PyIR, a Python wrapper for IgBLAST v1.9, with IMGT germline references. Reads were filtered out if the reads had weak V/J assignments (E-value above 1e-6), no CDR3, stop codons, out-of-frame junctions, or ambiguous translated residues. A V3J clonotype was defined by an identical inferred V gene, J gene, and CDR3 amino acid sequence. To compute the percentage overlap between repertoires, the number of shared unique clonotypes was divided by the size of the smaller repertoire. Richness of each repertoire was evaluated using RTK rarefaction, the Chao1 estimator, and Recon v2.1 estimates of unobserved clonotypes. Generation probabilities for all TCRbeta clonotypes obtained by the gDNA method from a few donors were computed using OLGA. Sourced from immuneACCESS, this table was stored by TCRdb with only in-frame sequences that have V and J called. A share of the clones is absent; for the studies checked, an unresolved V gene accounts for under half, and the remainder has no known explanation. For V, J and clone size, that table is used; D and trimming come from the DNA. The sample table records around 1.1 million clones; 75% to 85% of these occur just once. The ten largest clones take up around 0.6% of the sample.

The specimen sequenced was memory CD4+ T cells from PBMCs. Per the publication, the cell subset or site label means: CD45RA-negative fraction. This TCR came from a man between 18 and 29 years old in good health. Some clones in this sample may be carry-over from other donors' samples.

The sequence in DNA is TGTGCCAGCAGTCAATCAGGCCAAGATGGCTACACCTTC. This gives the protein CASSQSGQDGYTF. The sequence joins TRBV2 to TRBJ1-2; the D gene lacks a confident call. V and J lose 5 bases and 6 bases, and a span of 13 bases separates them. Via the germline V gene, CDR1 is SNHLY and CDR2 FYNNEI. The CDR3 sequence holds 13 residues, the cysteine and phenylalanine included. Only the CDR3 part of the read is kept: 39 bases, read in frame from the first base.